Below, 2 T cell receptor beta chains from the same sample are listed, as sequenced in a study of T cell clonality in common variable immunodeficiency. Study outcomes and limitations: Common variable immunodeficiency TCR beta sequences reportedly had fewer deletions and N-nucleotide insertions.

No antigen has been assigned to these receptors. The data were produced by immunoSEQ multiplex PCR, yet TCRdb's version contains in-frame clones alone and is incomplete. The sample contains more than 30,000 clones, none of them singletons. The material sequenced was peripheral blood mononuclear cells. These receptors came from a human donor with common variable immunodeficiency.

This clone was counted a few times. The sequence runs out 3 residues before the end of the CDR3; the remainder is reconstructed from the germline J gene. The chain couples TRBV19 to TRBJ2-5; 7 bases are a match to TRBD1. Germline CDR1 is LNHDA and CDR2 is SQIVND (reference sequence). The CDR3 has 13 residues. The ends lost 4 bases at V and 5 bases at J; junction bases unmatched: 4. CDR3 bases read: TGTGCCAGTAGTAACCGGGACAGCGAGACC. This sequence encodes CASSNRDSET. The full CDR3 sequence reads CASSNRDSETQYF.

A remark on this clone: The CDR3 end falls 3 residues outside the read, so it is completed with the germline J gene. The genes are TRBV2 and TRBJ2-4; maybe TRBD2 (5 bases). The CDR3 consists of 14 residues. Deletions cut 7 bases from V and 3 bases from J, with 13 bases between. Looked up from germline, CDR1 is SNHLY and CDR2 is FYNNEI. Incomplete CDR3 DNA: TGTGCCAGCATCGGGGTAAATGACAAAAACATT. Its protein product is CASIGVNDKNI. The whole CDR3 sequence is CASIGVNDKNIQYF.